This entry features one T cell receptor beta chain sequence. The data are from a study of shared T cell receptors in the human thymus. TCRdb's copy holds only in-frame clones and misses some; the assay was immunoSEQ multiplex PCR. The sample lists roughly 660,000 clones, roughly 88% occurring once. V lost 5 bases, J lost 5 bases, and 9 bases lay in between. This CDR3 comprises 12 residues. Germline V gene sequence: CDR1 SNHLY, CDR2 FYNNEI. These same data were also listed under a study on human thymus T cells. From that report: Healthy Finnish infants having corrective surgery for congenital heart defects served as donors. Thymus was obtained from resections taken during corrective heart surgery. Thymic as well as blood repertoires seemed to favor certain V and J genes unevenly. Unrelated people showed highly overlapping thymic repertoires, related research reported.

The TCR was taken from a boy under two years old with a congenital heart defect. The chain uses TRBV2 and TRBJ2-5, with D uncertain. Sequencing used thymocytes. CDR3 nucleotides: TGTGCCAGCAGTCCCCGGGTGGAGACCCAGTACTTC. Translated, it gives CASSPRVETQYF.